The clone carrying this T cell receptor (beta chain) was detected a few times. As yet, its antigen is unknown. TCRdb processed the reads anew with MiXCR; each CDR3 protein has one entry. The sample lists fewer than 900,000 distinct CDR3 sequences; around 29% were seen once. This sample is part of a study of T cell repertoires in cytomegalovirus infection. Across the whole study: CMV epitopes, recently identified HLA-C-restricted and well-studied HLA-B-restricted, were used. An indication of both CMV infection and matching HLA type came from public TCR beta signatures.

Findings and limits, study-wide: HLA-C-restricted CMV clonotypes gave the most frequent clonotype in two of eight donors. The cumulative frequency of public TCR beta families distinguished individuals who carried CMV together with the relevant HLA.

There are 14 residues in the CDR3. The germline V gene encodes CDR1 DFQATT and CDR2 SNEGSKA (reference sequence). Trimming stripped 0 bases from V and 4 bases from J, with 9 bases between. This specimen consisted of cultured CD8+ T cells from PBMCs, obtained from culture after CMV antigen stimulation. The J gene is TRBJ1-4, the V gene TRBV20-1; no clear D gene. This TCR was sampled from a human donor in good health (CMV status not recorded). Some clones in this sample may be carry-over from other donors' samples. The CDR3 DNA is TGCAGTGCTAGAGAGACCAGCCTTAATGAAAAACTGTTTTTT. The encoded protein is CSARETSLNEKLFF.